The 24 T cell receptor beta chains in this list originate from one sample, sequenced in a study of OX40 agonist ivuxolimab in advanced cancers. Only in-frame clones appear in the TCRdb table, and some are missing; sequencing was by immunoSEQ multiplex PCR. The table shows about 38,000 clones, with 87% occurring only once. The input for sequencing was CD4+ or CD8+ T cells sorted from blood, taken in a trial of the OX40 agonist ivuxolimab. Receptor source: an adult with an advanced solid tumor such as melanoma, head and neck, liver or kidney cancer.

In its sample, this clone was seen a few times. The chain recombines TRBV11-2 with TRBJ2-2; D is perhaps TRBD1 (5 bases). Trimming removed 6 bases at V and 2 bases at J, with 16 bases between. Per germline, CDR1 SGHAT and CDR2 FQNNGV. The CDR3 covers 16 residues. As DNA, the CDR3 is TGTGCCAGCAGATCATTAAGGGGTGCTAACACCGGGGAGCTGTTTTTT. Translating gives CASRSLRGANTGELFF. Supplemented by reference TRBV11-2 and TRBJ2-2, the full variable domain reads EAGVAQSPRYKIIEKRQSVAFWCNPISGHATLYWYQQILGQGPKLLIQFQNNGVVDDSQLPKDRFSAERLKGVDSTLKIQPAKLEDSAVYLCASRSLRGANTGELFFGEGSRLTVL.

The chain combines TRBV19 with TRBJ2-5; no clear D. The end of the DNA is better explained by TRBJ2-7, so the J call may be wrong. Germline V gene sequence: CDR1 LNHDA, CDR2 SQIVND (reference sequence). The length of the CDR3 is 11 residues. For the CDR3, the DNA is TGTGCCAGTGAAGGGTTCTACGAGCAGTACTTC. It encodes CASEGFYEQYF.

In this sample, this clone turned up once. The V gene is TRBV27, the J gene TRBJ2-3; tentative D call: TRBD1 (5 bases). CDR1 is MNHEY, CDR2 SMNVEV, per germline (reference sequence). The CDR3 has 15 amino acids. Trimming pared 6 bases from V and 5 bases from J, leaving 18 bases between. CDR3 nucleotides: TGTGCCAGCAGATCCTTGGCAGGGCGGAGAGATACGCAGTATTTT. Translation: CASRSLAGRRDTQYF.

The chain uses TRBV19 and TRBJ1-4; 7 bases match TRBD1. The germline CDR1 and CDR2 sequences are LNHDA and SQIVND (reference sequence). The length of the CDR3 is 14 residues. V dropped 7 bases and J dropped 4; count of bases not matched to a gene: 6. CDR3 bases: TGTGCCAGTAATGCGGGACAGTATAATGAAAAACTGTTTTTT. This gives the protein CASNAGQYNEKLFF.

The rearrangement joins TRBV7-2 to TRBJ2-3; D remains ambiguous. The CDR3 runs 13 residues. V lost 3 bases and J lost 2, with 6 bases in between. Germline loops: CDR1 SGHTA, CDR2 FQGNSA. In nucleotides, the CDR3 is TGTGCCAGCAGCTTCCTAAACACAGATACGCAGTATTTT. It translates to CASSFLNTDTQYF.

The CDR3 DNA reads as TGTGCCAGCAGCTTTCCTTGGCGGGGGAAAAACATTCAGTACTTC. Its translation is CASSFPWRGKNIQYF. The V call is TRBV11-2, the J call TRBJ2-4, with 7 nucleotides matching TRBD2. Germline values: CDR1 SGHAT, CDR2 FQNNGV. V shed 3 bases, J shed 4 bases, and the junction held 6 bases outside the gene matches. The CDR3 sequence is 15 residues long.

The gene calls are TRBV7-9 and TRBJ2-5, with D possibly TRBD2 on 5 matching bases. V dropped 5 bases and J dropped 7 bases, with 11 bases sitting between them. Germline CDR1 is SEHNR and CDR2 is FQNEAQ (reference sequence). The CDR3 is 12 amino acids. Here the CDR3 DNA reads TGTGCCAGCAGCCCCAGTCGGGGGACCCAGTACTTC. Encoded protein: CASSPSRGTQYF.

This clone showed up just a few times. CDR3 coding DNA: TGTGCCTGGAGTAACCTGGGGAACTACGAGCAGTACTTC. The encoded protein is CAWSNLGNYEQYF. This rearrangement joins TRBV30 to TRBJ2-7; no clear D. V was trimmed by 2 bases and J by 3 bases, leaving 11 bases between them. The germline CDR1 and CDR2 sequences are GTSNPN and SVGIG (reference sequence). The CDR3 has 13 amino acids.

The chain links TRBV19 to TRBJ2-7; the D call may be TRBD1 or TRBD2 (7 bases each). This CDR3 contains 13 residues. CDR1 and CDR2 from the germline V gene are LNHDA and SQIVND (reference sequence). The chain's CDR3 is CAAGGGGSYEQYF. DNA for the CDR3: TGTGCAGCAGGGGGAGGGGGCTCTTACGAGCAGTACTTC.

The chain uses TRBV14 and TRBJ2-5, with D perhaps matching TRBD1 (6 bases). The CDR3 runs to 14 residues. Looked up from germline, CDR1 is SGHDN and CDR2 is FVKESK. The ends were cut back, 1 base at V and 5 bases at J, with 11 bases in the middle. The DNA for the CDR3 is TGTGCCAGCAGCCAAGGGGGTCAGGGGGAGACCCAGTACTTC. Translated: CASSQGGQGETQYF.

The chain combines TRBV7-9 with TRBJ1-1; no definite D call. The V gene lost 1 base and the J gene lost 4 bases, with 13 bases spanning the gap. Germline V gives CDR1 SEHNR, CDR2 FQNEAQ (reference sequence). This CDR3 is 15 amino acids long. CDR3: CASSLDRGLGTEAFF. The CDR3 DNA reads TGTGCCAGCAGCTTAGATAGAGGGTTGGGCACTGAAGCTTTCTTT.

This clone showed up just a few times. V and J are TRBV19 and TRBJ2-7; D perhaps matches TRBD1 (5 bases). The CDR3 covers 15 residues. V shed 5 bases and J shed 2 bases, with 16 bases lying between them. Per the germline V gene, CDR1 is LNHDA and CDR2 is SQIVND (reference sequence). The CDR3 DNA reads TGTGCCAGTAGTCGTTTCGGGCAGGGTGCCTACGAGCAGTACTTC. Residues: CASSRFGQGAYEQYF.

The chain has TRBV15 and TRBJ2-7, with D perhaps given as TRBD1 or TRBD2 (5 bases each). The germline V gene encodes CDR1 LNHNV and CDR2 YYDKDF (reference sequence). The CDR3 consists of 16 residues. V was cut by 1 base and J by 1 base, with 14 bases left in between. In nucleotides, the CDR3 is TGTGCCACCAGCAGAGTGTACGAGGGACCATCCTACGAGCAGTACTTC. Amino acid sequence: CATSRVYEGPSYEQYF.

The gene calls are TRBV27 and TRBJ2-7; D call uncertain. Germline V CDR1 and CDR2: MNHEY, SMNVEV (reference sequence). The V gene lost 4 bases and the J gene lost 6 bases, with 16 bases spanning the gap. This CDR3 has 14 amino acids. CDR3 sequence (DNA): TGTGCCAGCAGTTCGGGTTCACGCCGCGCCGAGCAGTACTTC. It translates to CASSSGSRRAEQYF.

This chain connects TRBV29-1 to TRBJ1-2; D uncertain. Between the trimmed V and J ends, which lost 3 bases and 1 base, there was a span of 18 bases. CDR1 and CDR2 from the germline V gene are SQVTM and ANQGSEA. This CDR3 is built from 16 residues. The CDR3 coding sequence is TGCAGCGTTGATTTCGGTAACAGTCCGCTTAACTATGGCTACACCTTC. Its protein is CSVDFGNSPLNYGYTF.

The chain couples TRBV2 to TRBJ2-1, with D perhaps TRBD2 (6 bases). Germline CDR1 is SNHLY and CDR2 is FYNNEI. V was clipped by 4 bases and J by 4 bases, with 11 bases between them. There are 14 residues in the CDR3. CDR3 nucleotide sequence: TGTGCCAGCAGTGTTCCTGGGGGGTACAATGAGCAGTTCTTC. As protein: CASSVPGGYNEQFF.

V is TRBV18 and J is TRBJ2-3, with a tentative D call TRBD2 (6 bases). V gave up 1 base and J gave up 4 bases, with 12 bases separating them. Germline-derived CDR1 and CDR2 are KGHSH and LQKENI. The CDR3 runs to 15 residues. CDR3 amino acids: CASSPLTSTSDTQYF. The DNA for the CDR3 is TGTGCCAGCTCACCACTGACTAGTACATCAGATACGCAGTATTTT. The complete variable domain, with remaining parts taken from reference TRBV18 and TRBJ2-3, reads NAGVMQNPRHLVRRRGQEARLRCSPMKGHSHVYWYRQLPEEGLKFMVYLQKENIIDESGMPKERFSAEFPKEGPSILRIQQVVRGDSAAYFCASSPLTSTSDTQYFGPGTRLTVL.

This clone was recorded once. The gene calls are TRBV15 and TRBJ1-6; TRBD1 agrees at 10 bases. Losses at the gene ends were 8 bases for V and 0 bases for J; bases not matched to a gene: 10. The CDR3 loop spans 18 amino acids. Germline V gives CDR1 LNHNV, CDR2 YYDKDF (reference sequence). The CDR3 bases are TGTGCCACCGCTATAAGACAGGGGGCGAGCTCCTATAATTCACCCCTCCACTTT. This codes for CATAIRQGASSYNSPLHF.

The CDR3 loop is CASSLWENTEAFF. In DNA form, the CDR3 reads TGTGCCAGCAGCTTGTGGGAGAACACTGAAGCTTTCTTT. The rearrangement uses TRBV5-5 and TRBJ1-1; unclear D gene. The CDR3 is 13 residues long. Germline loops: CDR1 SGHKS, CDR2 YYEKEE (reference sequence). Deletions cut 1 base from V and 1 base from J, with 5 bases between.

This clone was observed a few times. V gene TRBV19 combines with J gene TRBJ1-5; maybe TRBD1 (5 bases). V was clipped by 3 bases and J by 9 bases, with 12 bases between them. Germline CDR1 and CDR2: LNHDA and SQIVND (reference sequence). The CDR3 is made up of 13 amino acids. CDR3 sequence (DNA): TGTGCCAGTAGTATTCCGGGACCATGGCCCCAGCATTTT. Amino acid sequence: CASSIPGPWPQHF. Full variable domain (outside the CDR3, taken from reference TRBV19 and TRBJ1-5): DGGITQSPKYLFRKEGQNVTLSCEQNLNHDAMYWYRQDPGQGLRLIYYSQIVNDFQKGDIAEGYSVSREKKESFPLTVTSAQKNPTAFYLCASSIPGPWPQHFGDGTRLSIL.

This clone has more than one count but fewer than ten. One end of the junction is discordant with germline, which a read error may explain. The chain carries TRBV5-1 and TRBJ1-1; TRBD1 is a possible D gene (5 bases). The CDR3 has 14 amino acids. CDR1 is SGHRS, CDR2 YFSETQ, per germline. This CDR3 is CACRESVVNTEAFF. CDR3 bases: TGCGCCTGCAGGGAATCGGTAGTGAACACTGAAGCTTTCTTT.

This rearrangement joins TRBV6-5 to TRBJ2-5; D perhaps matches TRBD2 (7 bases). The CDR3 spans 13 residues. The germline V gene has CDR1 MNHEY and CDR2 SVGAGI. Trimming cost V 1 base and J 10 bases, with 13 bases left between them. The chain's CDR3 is CASSYYRGAGQYF. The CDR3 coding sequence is TGTGCCAGCAGTTACTACCGGGGGGCTGGCCAGTACTTC.

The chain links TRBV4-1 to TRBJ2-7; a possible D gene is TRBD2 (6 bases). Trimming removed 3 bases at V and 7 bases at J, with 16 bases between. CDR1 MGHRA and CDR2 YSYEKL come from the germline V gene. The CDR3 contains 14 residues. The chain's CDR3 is CASSQGDVRGEQYF. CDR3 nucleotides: TGCGCCAGCAGCCAGGGGGACGTCCGGGGGGAGCAGTACTTC.

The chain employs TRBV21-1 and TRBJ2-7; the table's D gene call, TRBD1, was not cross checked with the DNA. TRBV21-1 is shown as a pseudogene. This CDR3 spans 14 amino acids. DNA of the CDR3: TGTGCCAGCAGCAAAATAACAGGGCAGGGCGAGCAGTACTTC. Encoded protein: CASSKITGQGEQYF.